This T cell receptor beta chain was observed in a study of T-cell memory formation after mild COVID-19. The overall study: The TCR clusters were mostly specific to one donor.

Germline V gives CDR1 SGHRS, CDR2 YFSETQ. J was trimmed by 5 bases and V by 3 bases; bases with no gene match: 11. The CDR3 has 17 amino acids. Study-wide findings and caveats: Clones that got smaller from day 15 to 85 had even CD4/CD8, while clones growing later tipped toward CD4+.

TCRdb reprocessed the 5' RACE reads via MiXCR and lists one record per CDR3 protein. The table records about 160,000 distinct CDR3 sequences, roughly 30% of them present only once. This clonotype was counted a few times. The target antigen is unknown. The chain links TRBV5-1 to TRBJ2-5; 12 nucleotides match TRBD2. This clonotype was sampled from an adult woman who had mild COVID-19 (a few samples of this study predate the infection). Cell type and time point are not known. Sequenced material: PBMCs or a T cell subset sorted from them (not recorded which). This CDR3 is CASSSPGLAGKLETQYF. Written as DNA, the CDR3 is TGCGCCAGCAGCTCCCCAGGACTAGCGGGAAAATTGGAGACCCAGTACTTC.